The sequence of this T cell receptor (beta chain) was determined in a study of cytomegalovirus exposure and HLA in healthy donors. Worth noting for this clone: Antigen: not known.

Per germline, CDR1 SGHAT and CDR2 FQNNGV. The CDR3 is made up of 15 amino acids. The V and J ends lost 2 bases and 6 bases, in that order; junction bases with no gene match: 8. Findings of the study overall: Presence/absence results assume similar sequencing depth per donor, which may not hold.

Primers for the PCR totalled 60 Vbeta and 13 Jbeta. Clones were sequenced by immunoSEQ multiplex PCR, and TCRdb holds only the in-frame ones, with some missing. The top ten clones hold under 2% of a sample with 130,000 or so clones, approximately 82% of them seen once. The chain joins TRBV11-2 to TRBJ2-3; the match to TRBD2 covers 7 bases. The sample consisted of PBMCs. The clonotype was recovered from a woman in her forties in good health and CMV-seronegative. DNA of the CDR3: TGTGCCAGCAGCTTACTCAGGACTAGACAGGATACGCAGTATTTT. Its translation is CASSLLRTRQDTQYF. The whole variable domain, remainder taken from reference TRBV11-2 and TRBJ2-3, is EAGVAQSPRYKIIEKRQSVAFWCNPISGHATLYWYQQILGQGPKLLIQFQNNGVVDDSQLPKDRFSAERLKGVDSTLKIQPAKLEDSAVYLCASSLLRTRQDTQYFGPGTRLTVL.